This T cell receptor beta chain is drawn from a study of vaccination and CD4 T cells after COVID-19. Overall study context: The study enrolled six male and four female convalescents, two of whom were Hispanic. Overlapping spike peptides served as the stimulus for the cells. These peptides came from SARS-CoV-2 and from the common cold coronaviruses HCoV-NL63, HCoV-OC43 and HCoV-229E. Whole-study findings and limits: The study sampled relatively few convalescent patients and omitted early post-infection timepoints.

Treatment specified: approximately 9-day PBMC culture with coronavirus spike peptide pools or control peptides (ViraFEST assay). Cultured CD4+ T-cell DNA underwent Oncomine TCR Beta short-read sequencing. TCRdb redid the calling of the PCR reads with MiXCR, one entry per CDR3 protein. The table shows 25,000 to 30,000 distinct CDR3 sequences, with around 60% occurring only once. For this clonotype: Its specificity is unknown.

V gave up 2 bases and J gave up 1 base, with 7 bases separating them. The germline CDR1 and CDR2 sequences are KGHSH and LQKENI. The CDR3 has 14 residues. Here the sequenced sample was CD4+ T cells from blood, cultured in vitro, taken after SARS-CoV-2 vaccination. The rearrangement joins TRBV18 to TRBJ2-3; no clear D gene. The receptor's source is a human donor who received a COVID-19 vaccine. For the CDR3, the DNA is TGTGCCAGCTCACCAGCCCCCCGCACAGATACGCAGTATTTT. It yields the protein CASSPAPRTDTQYF. Using reference TRBV18 and TRBJ2-3 for the parts outside the CDR3, the full variable domain is NAGVMQNPRHLVRRRGQEARLRCSPMKGHSHVYWYRQLPEEGLKFMVYLQKENIIDESGMPKERFSAEFPKEGPSILRIQQVVRGDSAAYFCASSPAPRTDTQYFGPGTRLTVL.